This passage covers 27 T cell receptor beta chains from one sample sequenced in a study of PD-1 blockade in classical Hodgkin lymphoma. This table comes from immunoSEQ multiplex PCR, and its TCRdb copy is limited to in-frame clones, with some not included. The sample has 17,000 or so clones; 70% to 90% are singletons. Exposure to brentuximab vedotin varied, and each patient had relapsed following autologous stem cell transplantation. Using magnetic negative selection, the CD4+ T cells were separated out of thawed PBMCs. This material consisted of CD4+ T cells from blood, taken at baseline. The receptors shown here come from a human donor with classical Hodgkin lymphoma.

The chain is built from TRBV7-9 and TRBJ2-5; D gene uncertain. CDR1 is SEHNR and CDR2 is FQNEAQ in the germline V gene (reference sequence). The CDR3 length is 15 residues. V gave up 3 bases and J gave up 2 bases, with 13 bases separating them. The CDR3 sequence: CASSLFGIGQETQYF. The CDR3, as DNA: TGTGCCAGCAGCTTGTTCGGCATAGGGCAAGAGACCCAGTACTTC. The variable domain in full, completed from reference TRBV7-9 and TRBJ2-5, reads DTGVSQNPRHKITKRGQNVTFRCDPISEHNRLYWYRQTLGQGPEFLTYFQNEAQLEKSRLLSDRFSAERPKGSFSTLEIQRTEQGDSAMYLCASSLFGIGQETQYFGPGTRLLVL.

The V call is TRBV9, the J call TRBJ2-1; D perhaps matches TRBD1 (6 bases). Germline loops: CDR1 SGDLS, CDR2 YYNGEE. V was shortened by 0 bases and J by 4 bases, with 8 bases between the two germline ends. The CDR3 consists of 14 residues. The CDR3 bases are TGTGCCAGCAGCGTAGGGGACAAATACAATGAGCAGTTCTTC. Translation: CASSVGDKYNEQFF. Variable domain in full (rest from reference TRBV9 and TRBJ2-1): DSGVTQTPKHLITATGQRVTLRCSPRSGDLSVYWYQQSLDQGLQFLIQYYNGEERAKGNILERFSAQQFPDLHSELNLSSLELGDSALYFCASSVGDKYNEQFFGPGTRLTVL.

The chain has TRBV5-1 and TRBJ2-7; 9 nucleotides align to TRBD2. V shed 4 bases and J 7 bases; nucleotides not matched to a gene: 15. CDR3 length: 16 residues. From germline, CDR1 is SGHRS and CDR2 YFSETQ. Here the CDR3 DNA reads TGCGCCAGCAGCGAGACTCGCGGGGGGGTCTATGGGGAGCAGTACTTC. Protein product: CASSETRGGVYGEQYF.

The rearrangement links TRBV7-8 to TRBJ2-4; D is perhaps TRBD2 (6 bases). The V gene's germline CDR1 is SGHVS and CDR2 FQNEAQ. The CDR3 is made up of 13 amino acids. V was shortened by 11 bases and J by 0 bases, with 11 bases between the two germline ends. CDR3 bases: TGTGCCTCCTCGGGACTAGCCAAAAACATTCAGTACTTC. It is translated as CASSGLAKNIQYF.

This clone was found once. The gene calls are TRBV10-3 and TRBJ2-3; 14 bases map to TRBD2. Germline CDR1 and CDR2: ENHRY and SYGVKD. The CDR3 totals 19 residues. J lost 6 bases, V lost 1 base, and 12 bases had no gene match. DNA of the CDR3: TGTGCCATCAGTGAGTTTACCGGACTAGCGGGGGGAAAGAGGGATACGCAGTATTTT. This encodes CAISEFTGLAGGKRDTQYF.

CDR3 DNA: TGTGCCATCAGTGAACTCAATTCCGGGACAGGGTTGAAGACCCAGTACTTC. Its translation: CAISELNSGTGLKTQYF. The chain combines TRBV10-3 with TRBJ2-5; 9 nucleotides agree with TRBD1. V gave up 3 bases and J gave up 6 bases; unmatched junction bases: 14. Germline V gene data show CDR1 as ENHRY and CDR2 as SYGVKD. This CDR3 comprises 17 residues.

The chain couples TRBV7-3 to TRBJ2-1; 10 positions match TRBD2. With V trimmed by 4 bases and J by 4 bases, 1 base remained unmatched. The length of the CDR3 is 14 residues. The germline CDR1 and CDR2 sequences are SGHTA and FQGTGA. Here the CDR3 reads CASSWTSGYNEQFF. The CDR3 DNA follows: TGTGCCAGCAGCTGGACTAGCGGTTACAATGAGCAGTTCTTC.

This clone has a handful of counts. V gene TRBV9 combines with J gene TRBJ2-2, with TRBD2 matching over 9 bases. Germline V gene sequence: CDR1 SGDLS, CDR2 YYNGEE. The CDR3 is made up of 16 amino acids. Trimming cost V 0 bases and J 6 bases; bases outside gene matches: 6. CDR3 loop: CASSVVSGGSSGELFF. Here the CDR3 DNA reads TGTGCCAGCAGCGTAGTTAGCGGGGGTAGCTCCGGGGAGCTGTTTTTT.

This clone was counted between two and nine times. This sequence joins TRBV7-9 and TRBJ1-5, with TRBD1 as a possible D gene (5 bases). From germline, CDR1 is SEHNR and CDR2 FQNEAQ (reference sequence). The CDR3 is made up of 16 amino acids. Trimming removed 1 base at V and 4 bases at J, with 14 bases between. This chain's CDR3 is CASSLGAGKGNQPQHF. The CDR3 bases are TGTGCCAGCAGCTTAGGCGCAGGGAAGGGTAATCAGCCCCAGCATTTT.

This chain links TRBV7-9 with TRBJ2-4, with 13 bases identical to TRBD2. Germline V CDR1 and CDR2: SEHNR, FQNEAQ (reference sequence). The CDR3 runs to 16 residues. Germline trimming cut 5 bases from V and 4 bases from J; bases unmatched to any gene: 5. CDR3 protein: CASSPGLAGLKNIQYF. For the CDR3, the DNA is TGTGCCAGCAGCCCGGGACTAGCGGGGTTAAAAAACATTCAGTACTTC. The entire variable domain, with the rest obtained from reference TRBV7-9 and TRBJ2-4, is as follows: DTGVSQNPRHKITKRGQNVTFRCDPISEHNRLYWYRQTLGQGPEFLTYFQNEAQLEKSRLLSDRFSAERPKGSFSTLEIQRTEQGDSAMYLCASSPGLAGLKNIQYFGAGTRLSVL.

The chain recombines TRBV6-4 with TRBJ1-4; 8 nucleotides line up with TRBD1. Germline V lookup: CDR1 MRHNA, CDR2 SNTAGT. The V gene end was trimmed by 5 bases and the J gene end by 6 bases; junction bases not matched to a gene: 11. The CDR3 is 16 residues long. This CDR3 is CASSYLTGGIYEKLFF. In DNA, the CDR3 is TGTGCCAGCAGTTATTTAACAGGGGGAATCTATGAAAAACTGTTTTTT.

This rearrangement joins TRBV5-1 to TRBJ2-5; 11 nucleotides agree with TRBD1. V gave up 4 bases and J gave up 4 bases; unmatched junction bases: 6. From germline, CDR1 is SGHRS and CDR2 YFSETQ. The CDR3 totals 15 residues. The CDR3 DNA reads TGCGCCAGCAGCAACCGGGACAGGGGGAGAGAGACCCAGTACTTC. It specifies CASSNRDRGRETQYF.

The V gene is TRBV29-1, the J gene TRBJ2-1, with TRBD1 matching over 9 bases. The V gene end was trimmed by 5 bases and the J gene end by 12 bases; junction bases not matched to a gene: 14. The CDR3 is made up of 14 amino acids. Per germline, CDR1 SQVTM and CDR2 ANQGSEA. The CDR3 loop is CSVTGDRALGGQFF. For the CDR3, the DNA is TGCAGCGTTACCGGGGACAGGGCCTTAGGGGGGCAGTTCTTC.

The CDR3 bases are TGTGCCAGCAGCCGATACGACAGTAACTATGGCTACACCTTC. It encodes CASSRYDSNYGYTF. The chain is built from TRBV6-6 and TRBJ1-2, with D perhaps TRBD1 (5 bases). CDR3 length: 14 amino acids. Trimming left V 6 bases short and J 1 base short, with 12 bases between. Germline CDR1 reads MNHNY; CDR2 reads SVGAGI (reference sequence).

The rearrangement joins TRBV19 to TRBJ2-1; a weak D match, TRBD2 (5 bases). The CDR3 sequence is 17 residues long. V lost 2 bases and J lost 0, with 14 bases in between. Germline CDR1 and CDR2: LNHDA and SQIVND (reference sequence). The DNA for the CDR3 is TGTGCCAGTAGTATAACGTCGGGATTTAGCTCCTACAATGAGCAGTTCTTC. Its translation is CASSITSGFSSYNEQFF. Variable domain in full (rest from reference TRBV19 and TRBJ2-1): DGGITQSPKYLFRKEGQNVTLSCEQNLNHDAMYWYRQDPGQGLRLIYYSQIVNDFQKGDIAEGYSVSREKKESFPLTVTSAQKNPTAFYLCASSITSGFSSYNEQFFGPGTRLTVL.

The rearrangement links TRBV4-3 to TRBJ2-7; possibly TRBD2 for D (5 bases). CDR3 length equals 13 residues. The V end was cut by 1 base, the J end by 5 bases, with 9 bases between. CDR1 is LGHNA, CDR2 YSLEER, per germline. The CDR3 is CASSQVEGNEQYF. The CDR3 DNA reads as TGCGCCAGCAGCCAAGTAGAGGGAAACGAGCAGTACTTC.

This chain links TRBV6-5 with TRBJ2-3; 9 bases line up with TRBD2. CDR1 and CDR2 (germline): MNHEY, SVGAGI. V lost 8 bases, J lost 6 bases, and 12 bases stayed unmatched. This CDR3 has 15 amino acids. The CDR3 DNA reads as TGTGCCAGCGGGAACCCGGGACTAGCATCGGATACGCAGTATTTT. This sequence encodes CASGNPGLASDTQYF.

The rearrangement uses TRBV6-5 and TRBJ1-3, with D maybe TRBD1 (5 bases). Germline V gene sequence: CDR1 MNHEY, CDR2 SVGAGI. This CDR3 spans 14 amino acids. Trimming stripped 0 bases from V and 4 bases from J, with 7 bases between. The CDR3 is CASSYSRGGNTIYF. CDR3 nucleotide sequence: TGTGCCAGCAGTTACTCGAGGGGAGGAAACACCATATATTTT.

The chain has TRBV5-1 and TRBJ2-2; 7 positions match TRBD1. This CDR3 contains 15 residues. The ends lost 4 bases at V and 0 bases at J; junction bases unmatched: 3. The V gene's germline CDR1 is SGHRS and CDR2 YFSETQ. The CDR3 bases are TGCGCCAGCAGCCCGGGGACAGCGAACACCGGGGAGCTGTTTTTT. It yields the protein CASSPGTANTGELFF.

The V and J genes are TRBV7-9 and TRBJ2-5; no firm D call. Per the germline V gene, CDR1 is SEHNR and CDR2 is FQNEAQ (reference sequence). V was cut by 4 bases and J by 5 bases, with 11 bases left in between. This CDR3 contains 13 residues. The CDR3, as DNA: TGTGCCAGCAGCTCTTATTATCTGGAGACCCAGTACTTC. It translates to CASSSYYLETQYF.

The gene calls are TRBV9 and TRBJ1-3, with D maybe TRBD1 (6 bases). The CDR3 has 14 amino acids. Trimming took off 3 bases at V and 8 bases at J, with 15 bases between the two ends. Germline V CDR1 and CDR2: SGDLS, YYNGEE. CDR3 sequence: CASSDGVGGHTIYF. DNA of the CDR3: TGTGCCAGCAGCGATGGGGTGGGGGGCCACACCATATATTTT.

J is TRBJ2-3 and V is TRBV28, with 11 bases that match TRBD1. The germline V gene encodes CDR1 MDHEN and CDR2 SYDVKM. J lost 3 bases, V lost 5 bases, and 4 bases had no gene match. The CDR3 length is 15 residues. The CDR3 bases are TGTGCCAGCAGTCCGGGGACAGGGGGAACAGATACGCAGTATTTT. Translated, it gives CASSPGTGGTDTQYF.

The J gene is TRBJ2-3, the V gene TRBV5-8, with TRBD2 matching over 8 bases. The length of the CDR3 is 16 residues. After removal of 4 bases from V and 2 bases from J, the junction contained 9 bases not matched to a gene. Per germline, CDR1 SGHTS and CDR2 YDEGEE. The CDR3 sequence is CASSRSNGRATDTQYF. The CDR3 nucleotides read TGTGCCAGCAGCCGCTCGAACGGGAGGGCCACAGATACGCAGTATTTT.

The chain couples TRBV19 to TRBJ1-5; D not resolved. CDR1 LNHDA and CDR2 SQIVND come from the germline V gene (reference sequence). The CDR3 extends over 12 amino acids. V lost 5 bases to trimming and J lost 5 bases, with 7 bases between them. CDR3 amino acids: CASSAEDQPQHF. Here the CDR3 DNA reads TGTGCCAGTAGTGCAGAAGATCAGCCCCAGCATTTT.

V is TRBV4-1 and J is TRBJ2-3; 14 bases are a match to TRBD2. Germline lookup yields CDR1 MGHRA and CDR2 YSYEKL. This CDR3 region has 20 residues. J gave up 1 base and V 4 bases, and 13 bases lay outside the gene matches. The CDR3 is CASSLVRGTSGRWGTDTQYF. The CDR3 region has the DNA TGCGCCAGCAGCCTAGTGCGGGGGACTAGCGGGAGATGGGGCACAGATACGCAGTATTTT.

This sequence joins TRBV6-1 and TRBJ1-3; D is perhaps TRBD1 (5 bases). V lost 1 base, J lost 0 bases, and 22 bases lay in between. CDR1 is MNHNS, CDR2 SASEGT, per germline. The CDR3 has 20 residues. CDR3 nucleotides: TGTGCCAGCAGTGAAGGTTTTGGGGGACTCATCCCCCGCTCTGGAAACACCATATATTTT. It is translated as CASSEGFGGLIPRSGNTIYF.

This clone was counted a few times. An end of the junction differs from the germline gene, which may be a read error. V is TRBV6-5 and J is TRBJ1-1; 8 nucleotides agree with TRBD1. The germline gives CDR1 MNHEY, CDR2 SVGAGI. The CDR3 is 14 amino acids. The CDR3 spells CASSPSGAGGPRNF. DNA for the CDR3: TGTGCCAGCAGTCCTTCCGGGGCAGGGGGCCCGCGGAACTTT.